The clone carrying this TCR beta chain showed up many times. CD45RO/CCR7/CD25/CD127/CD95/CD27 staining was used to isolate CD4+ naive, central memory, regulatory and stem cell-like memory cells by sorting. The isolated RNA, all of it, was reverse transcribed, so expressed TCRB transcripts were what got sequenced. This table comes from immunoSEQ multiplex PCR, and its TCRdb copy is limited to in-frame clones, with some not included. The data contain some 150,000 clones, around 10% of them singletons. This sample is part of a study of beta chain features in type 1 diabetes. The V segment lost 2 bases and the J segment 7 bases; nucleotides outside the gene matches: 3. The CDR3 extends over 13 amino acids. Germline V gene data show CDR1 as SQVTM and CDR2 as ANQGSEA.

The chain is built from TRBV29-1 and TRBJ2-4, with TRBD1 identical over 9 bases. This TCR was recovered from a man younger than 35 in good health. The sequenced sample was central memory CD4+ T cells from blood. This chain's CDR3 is CSVERDRDNIQYF. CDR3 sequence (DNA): TGCAGCGTTGAAAGGGACAGGGATAACATTCAGTACTTC.